This T cell receptor beta chain was sequenced during a study of graft-versus-host responses after intestinal transplantation. Findings and caveats of the study: GvH clones detected in recipient marrow included some appearing first in ileum or blood.

Germline CDR1 is SGHNT and CDR2 is YYREEE (reference sequence). Trimming shortened V by 0 bases and J by 1 base, and 8 bases separated the two germline ends. The CDR3 contains 14 residues. Of note for this clone: Its target is unknown.

Clones were sequenced by immunoSEQ multiplex PCR, and TCRdb holds only the in-frame ones, with some missing. The data show around 100,000 clones, with over 85% seen just once and more than 0.95% held by the top ten. The sequence was collected from a human donor who received an intestinal transplant. The rearrangement links TRBV5-4 to TRBJ2-7; D is uncertain. Specimen: unstimulated CD8+ T cells sorted from spleen or lymph node cells, collected before intestinal transplant. This CDR3 reads CASSLGTESYEQYF. CDR3 sequence (DNA): TGTGCCAGCAGCTTGGGGACCGAGTCCTACGAGCAGTACTTC.